This T cell receptor (beta chain) was recorded in a study of T cell responses to AZD1222 COVID-19 vaccine. Study results and caveats: AZD1222 recipients seropositive at baseline numbered only six or seven. CD4 TCRs associated with vaccination spanned spike, dominating at 160-218 and 743-854.

Concerning this clone: Its target is not known.

Germline CDR1 is SGHRS and CDR2 is YFSETQ. Trimming took off 4 bases at V and 5 bases at J, with 12 bases between the two ends. The CDR3 spans 13 residues. Some clones are missing from TCRdb's copy, which holds only in-frame ones; the method was immunoSEQ multiplex PCR. This sample yields 40,000 to 55,000 clones, of which about 90% are seen a single time; 0.95% to 1.3% belongs to the top ten. This sequence was found in an adult who received the AZD1222 COVID-19 vaccine. The V gene is TRBV5-1, the J gene TRBJ1-1; D is unclear. Sequencing used peripheral blood, obtained 28 days after the second AZD1222 dose. CDR3 nucleotides: TGCGCCAGCAGCCCCACAATACGTACTGAAGCTTTCTTT. This encodes CASSPTIRTEAFF.